This T cell receptor (beta chain) is drawn from a study of control samples from healthy donors and cancer patients (dated by TCRdb to about 2020). Points on this clone: What this receptor recognizes is not known. Per-base qualities were not stored, and no clone one base away is much larger.

The CDR3 spans 13 residues, from the cysteine through the phenylalanine. Only the CDR3 part of the read is kept: 39 bases, read in frame from the first base. Taken from the germline V gene, the CDR1 and CDR2 loops are MGHDK and SYGVNS. The V end loses 7 bases and the J end loses 0 bases, and a stretch of 9 bases separates them. Receptor libraries were prepared by the immunoSEQ multiplex PCR assay. In TCRdb, the immuneACCESS table is reduced to in-frame sequences with V and J assigned. These tables do not hold every clone; where another copy was compared, an unresolved V gene accounts for under half, and the others remain unexplained. The table for this sample lists 150,000 to 200,000 clones; around nine tenths of them were counted only once. The ten largest clonotypes hold 12% of the sample.

The TCR comes from a young man in good health. The rearrangement joined TRBV25-1 to TRBJ1-1, with the D gene not confidently named. Sequencing input: blood. The DNA sequence is as follows: TGTGCCAGCACTGGACGTGTGAACACTGAAGCTTTCTTT. It translates to CASTGRVNTEAFF.